Listed here is a single T cell receptor (beta chain). This specimen belongs to a study of cytomegalovirus exposure and HLA in healthy donors. Primers: 60 Vbeta forward and 13 Jbeta reverse. Method: immunoSEQ multiplex PCR; TCRdb's copy keeps in-frame clones and lacks some. The repertoire holds tens of thousands of clones, with around 83% as singletons. The specimen was PBMCs. The source of this sequence is a human donor in good health.

DNA for the CDR3: TGCGCCAGCAGCTTTGCGGGAGGCTCCTACGAGCAGTACTTC. It encodes CASSFAGGSYEQYF. This rearrangement joins TRBV5-1 to TRBJ2-5, with 8 bases lining up with TRBD2. The J call may be wrong; the DNA end is better matched by TRBJ2-7. Germline V gene lookup returns CDR1 SGHRS and CDR2 YFSETQ. The CDR3 loop spans 14 amino acids.